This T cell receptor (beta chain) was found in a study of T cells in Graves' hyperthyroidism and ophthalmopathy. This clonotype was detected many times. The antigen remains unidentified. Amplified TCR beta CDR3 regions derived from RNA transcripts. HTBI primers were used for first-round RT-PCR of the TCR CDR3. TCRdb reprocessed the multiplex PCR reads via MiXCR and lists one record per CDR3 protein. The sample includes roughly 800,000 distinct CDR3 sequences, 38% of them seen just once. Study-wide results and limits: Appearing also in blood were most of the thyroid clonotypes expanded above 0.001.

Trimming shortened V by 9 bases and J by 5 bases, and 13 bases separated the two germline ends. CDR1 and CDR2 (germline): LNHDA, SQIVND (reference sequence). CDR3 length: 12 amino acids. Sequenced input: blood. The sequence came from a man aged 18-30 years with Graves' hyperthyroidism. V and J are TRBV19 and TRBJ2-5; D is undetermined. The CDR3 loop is CASSMGGETQYF. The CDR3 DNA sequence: TGTGCCAGCAGCATGGGTGGGGAGACCCAGTACTTC.